This entry concerns a single TCR beta chain. Its antigen is as yet unknown. This specimen comes from a study of cytotoxic CD8 clonotypes in ibrutinib-treated CLL. Study details: Investigators reported around 25 partial and 2 complete responses; after median approximately 63 months, roughly 14 patients remained remitted and about 12 progressed. General study results and limits: Baseline clonality, higher than in age-matched healthy donors, tracked circulating CD8+ T-cell counts. Clonality showed a rise at ibrutinib response that reversed toward baseline at progression. With treatment, public clonotypes, which were uncommon, either contracted or remained stable.

Data came from immunoSEQ multiplex PCR; TCRdb stores just in-frame clones and leaves some out. The sample holds some 140,000 clones, around 80% seen once. Specimen: PBMCs, collected after 24 months of ibrutinib treatment. The clonotype was recovered from a human donor with chronic lymphocytic leukemia.

This CDR3 is CASSPRASRTDTQYF. The CDR3 DNA reads as TGTGCCAGCAGTCCAAGGGCCAGCCGCACAGATACGCAGTATTTT. V and J are TRBV6-1 and TRBJ2-3; D remains ambiguous. Between the trimmed V and J ends, which lost 5 bases and 1 base, there was a span of 13 bases. The germline gives CDR1 MNHNS, CDR2 SASEGT. The CDR3 is 15 amino acids.